This TCR beta chain was captured in a study of T cell responses to AZD1222 COVID-19 vaccine. Study details: Second doses that came at about 4 or about 12 weeks were put together. Points from the study as a whole: Only after the peak T cell response were repertoires sampled. Within unmutated variant regions lay the reported targets of nearly half of spike-specific TCRs. At baseline, just 6 or 7 AZD1222 recipients tested seropositive.

For this clone: What it binds is not known.

The V gene's germline CDR1 is SGDLS and CDR2 YYNGEE. The CDR3 sequence is 17 residues long. The V end lost 4 bases, the J end lost 0 bases, and 16 bases lay between the germline ends. The data were produced by immunoSEQ multiplex PCR, yet TCRdb's version contains in-frame clones alone and is incomplete. The data hold roughly 180,000 clones, with approximately 86% observed a single time. The J gene is TRBJ1-4, the V gene TRBV9; D is unresolved. This clonotype was obtained from an adult in good health. The sequencing here drew on peripheral blood, taken on day 0 of AZD1222 vaccination. This CDR3 is CASSPMTSGATNEKLFF. As DNA, the CDR3 is TGTGCCAGCAGCCCCATGACCTCGGGAGCAACTAATGAAAAACTGTTTTTT.